This is a list of T cell receptor beta chains from one sample in a study of OX40 agonist ivuxolimab in advanced cancers. TCRdb's copy holds only in-frame clones and misses some; the assay was immunoSEQ multiplex PCR. Of about 49,000 clones in the sample, just under 95% are singletons; the top ten hold roughly 11%. Sequenced material: CD4+ or CD8+ T cells sorted from blood, taken in a trial of the OX40 agonist ivuxolimab. The receptor set was obtained from an adult with an advanced solid tumor such as melanoma, head and neck, liver or kidney cancer. Each CDR3 is given with its conserved first and last residue. The order of the fields is CDR3 protein, D gene, CDR3 length, V gene, J gene. The D gene is left open where the match is weak.

cdr3_aa: CASSFRAGEWNEQFF; d_call: TRBD2; cdr3_length: 15; v_call: TRBV6-5; j_call: TRBJ2-1
cdr3_aa: CATSLGLVLSGTQYF; d_call: TRBD2; cdr3_length: 15; v_call: TRBV13; j_call: TRBJ2-3
cdr3_aa: CASRLRRSGTGIYEQYF; d_call: NA; cdr3_length: 17; v_call: TRBV12-2; j_call: TRBJ2-7
cdr3_aa: CASSAGTITFEQFF; d_call: NA; cdr3_length: 14; v_call: TRBV9; j_call: TRBJ2-1
cdr3_aa: CARSSYPKYRNQPQHF; d_call: NA; cdr3_length: 16; v_call: TRBV5-3; j_call: TRBJ1-5
cdr3_aa: CAISPTWGLAGGMIDTQYF; d_call: TRBD2; cdr3_length: 19; v_call: TRBV10-3; j_call: TRBJ2-3
cdr3_aa: CASSGTVTYEQYF; d_call: NA; cdr3_length: 13; v_call: TRBV2; j_call: TRBJ2-7
cdr3_aa: CAWGLAGEQYF; d_call: TRBD2; cdr3_length: 11; v_call: TRBV30; j_call: TRBJ2-7
cdr3_aa: CASSPSGSTTDTQYF; d_call: TRBD2; cdr3_length: 15; v_call: TRBV6-5; j_call: TRBJ2-3
cdr3_aa: CASSLPTTGTQYF; d_call: NA; cdr3_length: 13; v_call: TRBV13; j_call: TRBJ2-3
cdr3_aa: CAIRENTGELFF; d_call: NA; cdr3_length: 12; v_call: TRBV10-3; j_call: TRBJ2-2
cdr3_aa: CASTKQGAPYEQYF; d_call: TRBD1; cdr3_length: 14; v_call: TRBV28; j_call: TRBJ2-7
cdr3_aa: CASSYVGATNEKLFF; d_call: NA; cdr3_length: 15; v_call: TRBV6-5; j_call: TRBJ1-4
cdr3_aa: CASSSDSGRAPDTQYF; d_call: TRBD2; cdr3_length: 16; v_call: TRBV6-6; j_call: TRBJ2-3
cdr3_aa: CSGWGLAGGPAGELFF; d_call: TRBD2; cdr3_length: 16; v_call: TRBV29-1; j_call: TRBJ2-2
cdr3_aa: CASRSGKTYNEQFF; d_call: NA; cdr3_length: 14; v_call: TRBV9; j_call: TRBJ2-1
cdr3_aa: CASSVGDISYEQYF; d_call: NA; cdr3_length: 14; v_call: TRBV9; j_call: TRBJ2-7
cdr3_aa: CATSRWDGHGYTF; d_call: NA; cdr3_length: 13; v_call: TRBV19; j_call: TRBJ1-2
cdr3_aa: CASSDFYLDEAFF; d_call: NA; cdr3_length: 13; v_call: TRBV2; j_call: TRBJ1-1
cdr3_aa: CASSLTSGIYNEQFF; d_call: TRBD2; cdr3_length: 15; v_call: TRBV5-1; j_call: TRBJ2-1
cdr3_aa: CASSLVTSGRLSRYEQYF; d_call: TRBD2; cdr3_length: 18; v_call: TRBV7-9; j_call: TRBJ2-7
cdr3_aa: CASSQVETEEAFF; d_call: NA; cdr3_length: 13; v_call: TRBV4-3; j_call: TRBJ1-1
cdr3_aa: CASSYPDRGPYEQYF; d_call: TRBD1; cdr3_length: 15; v_call: TRBV5-5; j_call: TRBJ2-7
cdr3_aa: CASSYPDRGNEQFF; d_call: TRBD1; cdr3_length: 14; v_call: TRBV7-9; j_call: TRBJ2-1
cdr3_aa: CASSFEGLGFYEQYF; d_call: NA; cdr3_length: 15; v_call: TRBV28; j_call: TRBJ2-7
cdr3_aa: CASSEGWKNEKLFF; d_call: NA; cdr3_length: 14; v_call: TRBV4-1; j_call: TRBJ1-4
cdr3_aa: CASSLVPYGKGLHEQYF; d_call: NA; cdr3_length: 17; v_call: TRBV7-2; j_call: TRBJ2-7
cdr3_aa: CASSVGDSSYEQYF; d_call: NA; cdr3_length: 14; v_call: TRBV9; j_call: TRBJ2-7
cdr3_aa: CASSLHGASSYEQYF; d_call: NA; cdr3_length: 15; v_call: TRBV11-2; j_call: TRBJ2-7
cdr3_aa: CASSTGVPSNQPQHF; d_call: TRBD1; cdr3_length: 15; v_call: TRBV28; j_call: TRBJ1-5
cdr3_aa: CASSEDDGANVLTF; d_call: NA; cdr3_length: 14; v_call: TRBV2; j_call: TRBJ2-6
cdr3_aa: CAYTRGYTEAFF; d_call: NA; cdr3_length: 12; v_call: TRBV30; j_call: TRBJ1-1
cdr3_aa: CASSQGQSNEQFF; d_call: NA; cdr3_length: 13; v_call: TRBV4-3; j_call: TRBJ2-1
cdr3_aa: CASSLNSYEQYF; d_call: NA; cdr3_length: 12; v_call: TRBV11-2; j_call: TRBJ2-7
cdr3_aa: CASSGTGQGTNEKLFF; d_call: TRBD1; cdr3_length: 16; v_call: TRBV27; j_call: TRBJ1-4
cdr3_aa: CATSRAGTGGSYEQYF; d_call: TRBD1; cdr3_length: 16; v_call: TRBV15; j_call: TRBJ2-7
cdr3_aa: CASSLNPAWGTDTQYF; d_call: NA; cdr3_length: 16; v_call: TRBV28; j_call: TRBJ2-3
cdr3_aa: CASSKDVGSCADTQYF; d_call: NA; cdr3_length: 16; v_call: TRBV21-1; j_call: TRBJ2-3
cdr3_aa: CASLRLKNTNYEQYF; d_call: NA; cdr3_length: 15; v_call: TRBV27; j_call: TRBJ2-7
cdr3_aa: CASSLAGTAAYNEQFF; d_call: TRBD1; cdr3_length: 16; v_call: TRBV11-1; j_call: TRBJ2-1
cdr3_aa: CASMEGLNTEAFF; d_call: NA; cdr3_length: 13; v_call: TRBV6-5; j_call: TRBJ1-1
cdr3_aa: CASTLYHGDEQYF; d_call: NA; cdr3_length: 13; v_call: TRBV6-5; j_call: TRBJ2-7
cdr3_aa: CASRPTGGETQYF; d_call: TRBD1; cdr3_length: 13; v_call: TRBV7-9; j_call: TRBJ2-5
cdr3_aa: CAFTTSGNYNEQFF; d_call: TRBD2; cdr3_length: 14; v_call: TRBV30; j_call: TRBJ2-1
cdr3_aa: CASSRGLAGGNEQFF; d_call: TRBD2; cdr3_length: 15; v_call: TRBV7-6; j_call: TRBJ2-1
cdr3_aa: CASSLRVGDYEQYF; d_call: NA; cdr3_length: 14; v_call: TRBV7-9; j_call: TRBJ2-7
cdr3_aa: CASSLTLGREAFF; d_call: NA; cdr3_length: 13; v_call: TRBV11-2; j_call: TRBJ1-1
cdr3_aa: CASSLASPASFKTQYF; d_call: NA; cdr3_length: 16; v_call: TRBV7-9; j_call: TRBJ2-5
cdr3_aa: CASSFSGGAAFF; d_call: TRBD1; cdr3_length: 12; v_call: TRBV7-9; j_call: TRBJ1-1
cdr3_aa: CASSLASYTGELFF; d_call: NA; cdr3_length: 14; v_call: TRBV11-2; j_call: TRBJ2-2
cdr3_aa: CASSQGTGASGEQFF; d_call: TRBD1; cdr3_length: 15; v_call: TRBV4-3; j_call: TRBJ2-1
cdr3_aa: CASSYLSQRGTEAFF; d_call: NA; cdr3_length: 15; v_call: TRBV6-5; j_call: TRBJ1-1
cdr3_aa: CASSYDSSYEQYF; d_call: NA; cdr3_length: 13; v_call: TRBV6-5; j_call: TRBJ2-7
cdr3_aa: CANSFGGYNEQFF; d_call: NA; cdr3_length: 13; v_call: TRBV27; j_call: TRBJ2-1
cdr3_aa: CSVLGDGTGELFF; d_call: NA; cdr3_length: 13; v_call: TRBV29-1; j_call: TRBJ2-2
cdr3_aa: CASSQEYTGELFF; d_call: NA; cdr3_length: 13; v_call: TRBV14; j_call: TRBJ2-2
cdr3_aa: CASSPLQGASGETQYF; d_call: TRBD1; cdr3_length: 16; v_call: TRBV14; j_call: TRBJ2-5